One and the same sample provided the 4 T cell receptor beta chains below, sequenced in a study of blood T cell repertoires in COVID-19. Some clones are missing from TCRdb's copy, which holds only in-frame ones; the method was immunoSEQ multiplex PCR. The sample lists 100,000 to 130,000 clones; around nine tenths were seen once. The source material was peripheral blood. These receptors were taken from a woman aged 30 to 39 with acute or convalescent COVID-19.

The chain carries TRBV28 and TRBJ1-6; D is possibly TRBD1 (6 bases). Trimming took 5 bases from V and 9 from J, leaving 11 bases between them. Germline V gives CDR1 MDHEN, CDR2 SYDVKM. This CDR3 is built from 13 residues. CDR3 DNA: TGTGCCAGCAGTATCAGGGGTAGTTCACCCCTCCACTTT. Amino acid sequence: CASSIRGSSPLHF.

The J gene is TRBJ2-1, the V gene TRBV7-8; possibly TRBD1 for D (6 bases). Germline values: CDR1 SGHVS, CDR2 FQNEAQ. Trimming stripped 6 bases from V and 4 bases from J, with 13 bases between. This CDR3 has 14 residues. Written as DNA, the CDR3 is TGTGCCAGCAGTCCGGGACACCAATACAATGAGCAGTTCTTC. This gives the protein CASSPGHQYNEQFF.

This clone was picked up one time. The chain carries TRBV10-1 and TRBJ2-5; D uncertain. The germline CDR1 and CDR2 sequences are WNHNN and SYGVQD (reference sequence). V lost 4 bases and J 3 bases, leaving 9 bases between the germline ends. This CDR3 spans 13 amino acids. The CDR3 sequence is CASSGGTKETQYF. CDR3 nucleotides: TGCGCCAGCAGTGGAGGAACGAAAGAGACCCAGTACTTC.

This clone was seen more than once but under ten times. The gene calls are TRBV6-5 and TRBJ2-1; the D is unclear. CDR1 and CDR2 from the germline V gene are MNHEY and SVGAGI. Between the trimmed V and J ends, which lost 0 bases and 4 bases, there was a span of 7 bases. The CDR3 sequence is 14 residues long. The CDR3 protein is CASSYSQWYNEQFF. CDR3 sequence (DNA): TGTGCCAGCAGTTACTCGCAGTGGTACAATGAGCAGTTCTTC.